Listed below are T cell receptor beta chains from one sample, sequenced in a study of early T cells in non-severe SARS-CoV-2 infection. One entry per CDR3 protein, called by TCRdb with MiXCR from the 5' RACE reads. This sample yields about 42,000 distinct CDR3 sequences, of which around 6.9% are seen a single time; roughly 4.7% belongs to the top ten. Sequencing used whole blood. The source of these receptors is an adult who was a healthcare worker with PCR-confirmed SARS-CoV-2 infection or an uninfected control (not recorded which). The CDR3 runs from the conserved cysteine through the conserved F or W. The order of the fields is D gene, J gene, clone size, V gene, CDR3 DNA, CDR3 protein. D genes are given only for firm matches. Where a row states a size, it is once, few, many or the class of an expanded clone; other rows omit it.

D: TRBD2
J: TRBJ2-1
size: medium-sized
V: TRBV14
DNA: TGTGCCAGCAGCCAGGTCCTGGGGGGGAATGAGCAGTTCTTC
CDR3: CASSQVLGGNEQFF

D: .
J: TRBJ2-3
size: .
V: TRBV3-1
DNA: TGTGCCAGCAGTCTCGGGGCAGGGAGAGGCACAGATACGCAGTATTTT
CDR3: CASSLGAGRGTDTQYF

D: .
J: TRBJ1-1
size: few
V: TRBV7-8
DNA: TGTGCCAGCAGCCCGCACCGGAGGGTTGAAGCTTTCTTT
CDR3: CASSPHRRVEAFF

D: .
J: TRBJ2-7
size: .
V: TRBV20-1
DNA: TGCAGTGCTATCCCCGCGACTAACTACGAGCAGTACTTC
CDR3: CSAIPATNYEQYF

D: TRBD1
J: TRBJ1-2
size: many
V: TRBV20-1
DNA: TGCAGTGCCAGAGACTATTCGGGACAGGGAGGCGGCTACACCTTC
CDR3: CSARDYSGQGGGYTF

D: .
J: TRBJ2-7
size: many
V: TRBV7-6
DNA: TGTGCCAGCAGCTTGCACAGGACCTGGGAGCAGTACTTC
CDR3: CASSLHRTWEQYF

D: .
J: TRBJ1-6
size: many
V: TRBV5-1
DNA: TGCGCCAGCAGCTTGAAGGATAGCTCCTATAATTCACCCCTCCACTTT
CDR3: CASSLKDSSYNSPLHF

D: .
J: TRBJ2-1
size: many
V: TRBV19
DNA: TGTGCCAGTACAAGGGGTGTTTCGGGGCTGTACAGTAATGAGCAGTTCTTC
CDR3: CASTRGVSGLYSNEQFF

D: .
J: TRBJ1-5
size: few
V: TRBV6-1
DNA: TGTGCCAGCAGGGATCCTTATAGCAATCAGCCCCAGCATTTT
CDR3: CASRDPYSNQPQHF

D: TRBD2
J: TRBJ2-2
size: many
V: TRBV10-2
DNA: TGCGCCACCCGCCTAGCGGATTCGAACACCGGGGAGCTGTTTTTT
CDR3: CATRLADSNTGELFF

D: .
J: TRBJ2-7
size: .
V: TRBV7-2
DNA: TGTGCCAGCAGCTTTAGGAGCGGGCTGTCCTACGAGCAGTACTTC
CDR3: CASSFRSGLSYEQYF

D: TRBD1
J: TRBJ1-1
size: many
V: TRBV18
DNA: TGTGCCAGCTCACCACTCGGACAGGGGGCTTCCGAAGCTTTCTTT
CDR3: CASSPLGQGASEAFF

D: .
J: TRBJ1-5
size: few
V: TRBV5-5
DNA: TGTGCCAGCAGCAGCGATCCGGGACCTAGCAATCAGCCCCAGCATTTT
CDR3: CASSSDPGPSNQPQHF

D: .
J: TRBJ2-2
size: few
V: TRBV12-5
DNA: TGTGCTAGTTCTATCTCGAACACCGGGGAGCTGTTTTTT
CDR3: CASSISNTGELFF

D: .
J: TRBJ2-5
size: many
V: TRBV11-2
DNA: TGTGCCAGCAGATACACGGGCCTCCAAGAGACCCAGTACTTC
CDR3: CASRYTGLQETQYF

D: .
J: TRBJ1-2
size: few
V: TRBV5-1
DNA: TGCGCCAGCAGCGTGGGGGTTAACTATGGCTACACCTTC
CDR3: CASSVGVNYGYTF

D: .
J: TRBJ1-4
size: few
V: TRBV12-3/TRBV12-4
DNA: TGTGCCAGCACACCCGACAGAGTTAATGAAAAACTGTTTTTT
CDR3: CASTPDRVNEKLFF

D: .
J: TRBJ2-1
size: .
V: TRBV6-6
DNA: TGTGCCAGCACCGTCCTGGGGAGCTCCTACAATGAGCAGTTCTTC
CDR3: CASTVLGSSYNEQFF

D: .
J: TRBJ1-2
size: .
V: TRBV19
DNA: TGTGCCAGTAGTCCAGACCCACGACGGGGCTACACCTTC
CDR3: CASSPDPRRGYTF

D: .
J: TRBJ2-7
size: few
V: TRBV11-2
DNA: TGTGCCAGCAGCTTAGATCGTAGTATCCCCTACGAGCAGTACTTC
CDR3: CASSLDRSIPYEQYF

D: .
J: TRBJ2-3
size: .
V: TRBV7-9
DNA: TGTGCCAGCAGCCTAGGTTGGCAGGGCACAGATACGCAGTATTTT
CDR3: CASSLGWQGTDTQYF

D: TRBD1
J: TRBJ2-5
size: .
V: TRBV19
DNA: TGTGCCAGTAGTAACAGGGGGGACTTACAAGAGACCCAGTACTTC
CDR3: CASSNRGDLQETQYF

D: .
J: TRBJ2-3
size: few
V: TRBV7-9
DNA: TGTGCCAGCAGTTCCGGGACATTGAGGGGAGATACGCAGTATTTT
CDR3: CASSSGTLRGDTQYF

D: TRBD1
J: TRBJ1-1
size: few
V: TRBV18
DNA: TGTGCCAGCTCAGAGACAGGGGAGAACACTGAAGCTTTCTTT
CDR3: CASSETGENTEAFF

D: .
J: TRBJ1-1
size: many
V: TRBV6-6
DNA: TGTGCCAGCAGTCACGCTCTGGGACGGGCTAACACTGAAGCTTTCTTT
CDR3: CASSHALGRANTEAFF

D: .
J: TRBJ1-5
size: .
V: TRBV6-5
DNA: TGTGCCAGCAGCCCCTCGACAGACCCCTATAGCAATCAGCCCCAGCATTTT
CDR3: CASSPSTDPYSNQPQHF

D: TRBD2
J: TRBJ2-3
size: many
V: TRBV11-2
DNA: TGTGCCAGCAGACGAGGGCTAGCGGGGACCCGCACAGATACGCAGTATTTT
CDR3: CASRRGLAGTRTDTQYF

D: .
J: TRBJ1-4
size: few
V: TRBV7-9
DNA: TGTGCCAGCATCTCTGACAGGAGGAATGAAAAACTGTTTTTT
CDR3: CASISDRRNEKLFF

D: TRBD2
J: TRBJ2-1
size: many
V: TRBV20-1
DNA: TGCAGTGCTAGAGTCCCGGGACTAGCGGGGTATAATTACAATGAGCAGTTCTTC
CDR3: CSARVPGLAGYNYNEQFF

D: .
J: TRBJ2-7
size: many
V: TRBV7-2
DNA: TGTGCCAGCAGTAACGGCGGGGCTTCCTACGAGCAGTACTTC
CDR3: CASSNGGASYEQYF

D: .
J: TRBJ1-2
size: .
V: TRBV29-1
DNA: TGCAGCGTTGAAGGGGCAGGGCTGTTGGAATATGGCTACACCTTC
CDR3: CSVEGAGLLEYGYTF

D: TRBD1
J: TRBJ1-2
size: many
V: TRBV6-6
DNA: TGTGCCAGCAATGACAGGGAGGGTGGCTATGGCTACACCTTC
CDR3: CASNDREGGYGYTF

D: .
J: TRBJ2-1
size: few
V: TRBV7-8
DNA: TGTGCCAGCAGCTTAGCGCGGCGCCCGAGCTCCTACAATGAGCAGTTCTTC
CDR3: CASSLARRPSSYNEQFF

D: TRBD2
J: TRBJ2-3
size: few
V: TRBV6-2/TRBV6-3
DNA: TGTGCCAGCAGTCACGGGACTAGCGACACAGATACGCAGTATTTT
CDR3: CASSHGTSDTDTQYF

D: TRBD2
J: TRBJ2-3
size: many
V: TRBV6-2/TRBV6-3
DNA: TGTGCCAGCAGTAGCGGGGGGGCCACAGATACGCAGTATTTT
CDR3: CASSSGGATDTQYF

D: .
J: TRBJ2-7
size: .
V: TRBV19
DNA: TGTGCCAGTAGTATAGAGGCGGGATCTACCTACGAGCAGTACTTC
CDR3: CASSIEAGSTYEQYF